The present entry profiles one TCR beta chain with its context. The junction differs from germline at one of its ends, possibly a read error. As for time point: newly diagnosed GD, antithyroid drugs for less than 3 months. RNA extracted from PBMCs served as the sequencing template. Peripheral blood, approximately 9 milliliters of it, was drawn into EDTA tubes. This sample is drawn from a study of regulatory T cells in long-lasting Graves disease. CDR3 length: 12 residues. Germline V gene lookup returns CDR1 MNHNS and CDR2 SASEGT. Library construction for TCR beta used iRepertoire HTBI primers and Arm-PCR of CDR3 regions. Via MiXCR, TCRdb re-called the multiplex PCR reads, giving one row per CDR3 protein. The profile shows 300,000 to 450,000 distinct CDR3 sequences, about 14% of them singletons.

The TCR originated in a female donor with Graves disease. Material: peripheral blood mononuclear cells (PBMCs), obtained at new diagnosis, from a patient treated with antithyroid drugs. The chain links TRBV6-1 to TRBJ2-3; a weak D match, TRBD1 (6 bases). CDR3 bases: TGTGCTAGCAGAGGACGGGACAATACGCAGTATTTT. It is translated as CASRGRDNTQYF.